Listed below are T cell receptor beta chains from one sample, sequenced in a study of response to subunit inactivated influenza vaccine. TCRdb re-analysed the RT-PCR reads in MiXCR, keeping a single row per CDR3 protein. The sample holds about 780,000 distinct CDR3 sequences, 15% to 20% seen once. Sequencing was performed on PBMCs from blood, taken around 5 days after vaccination. These receptor sequences come from a man aged 45-60 years who received an inactivated influenza vaccine. CDR3s include the opening cysteine and the closing phenylalanine or tryptophan. The order of the fields is clone size, V gene, D gene, CDR3 length, J gene, CDR3 protein, CDR3 DNA. The D gene is left open where the match is weak. Not all rows give a size; the values are once, few, many and, for expanded clones, a class.

>few|TRBV12-3/TRBV12-4|TRBD1|13|TRBJ2-5
CASSLGQGATQYF
TGTGCCAGCAGTTTGGGACAGGGGGCGACCCAGTACTTC
>-|TRBV11-2|TRBD1|16|TRBJ1-2
CASSRDRGLPDYGYTF
TGTGCCAGCAGCCGGGACAGGGGTCTTCCGGACTATGGCTACACCTTC
>few|TRBV4-1|-|14|TRBJ2-3
CASSQVASTDTQYF
TGCGCCAGCAGCCAAGTGGCGTCCACAGATACGCAGTATTTT
>-|TRBV4-3|-|16|TRBJ1-4
CASSQETGLTNEKLFF
TGCGCCAGCAGCCAAGAAACAGGGCTAACTAATGAAAAACTGTTTTTT
>-|TRBV11-2|-|16|TRBJ2-7
CASRISYRGSHYEQYF
TGTGCCAGCAGGATATCGTATAGGGGGTCCCACTACGAGCAGTACTTC
>few|TRBV21-1|-|18|TRBJ2-6
CASSKRGGPISGANVLTF
TGTGCCAGCAGCAAACGGGGGGGTCCCATCTCTGGGGCCAACGTCCTGACTTTC
>-|TRBV20-1|-|12|TRBJ1-5
CSAREYNQPQHF
TGCAGTGCTAGAGAGTACAATCAGCCCCAGCATTTT
>few|TRBV7-8|TRBD1|16|TRBJ2-4
CASSLGGTGGRDIQYF
TGTGCCAGCAGCTTAGGTGGGACAGGGGGGAGAGACATTCAGTACTTC
>few|TRBV3-1|TRBD2|16|TRBJ2-3
CASSQASGTSRDTQYF
TGTGCCAGCAGCCAAGCATCCGGGACTAGCAGAGATACGCAGTATTTT
>-|TRBV6-2/TRBV6-3|-|13|TRBJ2-7
CASSYQGGYEQYF
TGTGCCAGCAGTTATCAGGGCGGTTACGAGCAGTACTTC
>few|TRBV12-3/TRBV12-4|TRBD2|15|TRBJ2-7
CASSLASGGLYEQYF
TGTGCCAGCAGTTTAGCTAGCGGGGGGCTCTACGAGCAGTACTTC
>-|TRBV2|TRBD1|16|TRBJ1-4
CASSPQEGAHREKLFF
TGTGCCAGCAGCCCTCAAGAGGGGGCGCATCGTGAAAAACTGTTTTTT
>few|TRBV11-1|-|15|TRBJ2-3
CASSLDGGITDTQYF
TGTGCCAGCAGCTTAGACGGAGGAATCACAGATACGCAGTATTTT
>few|TRBV10-3|TRBD1|16|TRBJ2-2
CAISESDRGRAGELFF
TGTGCCATCAGTGAGTCTGACAGGGGGCGCGCCGGGGAGCTGTTTTTT
>-|TRBV7-2|TRBD1|12|TRBJ1-1
CASSLYRGKAFF
TGTGCCAGCAGCCTGTACAGGGGAAAAGCTTTCTTT
>few|TRBV29-1|-|12|TRBJ1-1
CSVESGGGEAFF
TGCAGCGTTGAATCTGGGGGGGGTGAAGCTTTCTTT